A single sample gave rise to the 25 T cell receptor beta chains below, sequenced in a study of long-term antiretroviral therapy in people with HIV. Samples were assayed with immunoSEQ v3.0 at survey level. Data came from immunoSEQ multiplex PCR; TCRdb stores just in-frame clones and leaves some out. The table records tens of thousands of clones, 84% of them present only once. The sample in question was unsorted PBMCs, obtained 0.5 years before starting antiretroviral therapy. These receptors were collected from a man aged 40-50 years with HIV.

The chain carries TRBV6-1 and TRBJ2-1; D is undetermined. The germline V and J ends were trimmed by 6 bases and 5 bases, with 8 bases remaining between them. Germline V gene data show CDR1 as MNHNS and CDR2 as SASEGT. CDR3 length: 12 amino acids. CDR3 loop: CASSPRNNEQFF. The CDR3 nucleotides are TGTGCCAGCAGCCCTCGTAACAATGAGCAGTTCTTC.

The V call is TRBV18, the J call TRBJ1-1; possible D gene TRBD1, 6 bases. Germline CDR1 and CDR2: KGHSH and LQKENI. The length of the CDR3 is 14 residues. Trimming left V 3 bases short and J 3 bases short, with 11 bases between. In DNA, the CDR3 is TGTGCCAGCTCACCGATGGGGGCCGACACTGAAGCTTTCTTT. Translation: CASSPMGADTEAFF.

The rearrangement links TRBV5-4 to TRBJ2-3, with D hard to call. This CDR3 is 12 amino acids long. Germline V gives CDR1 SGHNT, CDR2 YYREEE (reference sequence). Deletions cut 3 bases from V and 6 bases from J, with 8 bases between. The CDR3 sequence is CASSSPRDTQYF. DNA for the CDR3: TGTGCCAGCAGCTCCCCTCGGGATACGCAGTATTTT.

CDR3 bases: TGTGCCAGCAGCTTATACGGGGGCCCCTACCAAGAGACCCAGTACTTC. Protein product: CASSLYGGPYQETQYF. The chain joins TRBV7-9 to TRBJ2-5; D may correspond to TRBD1 or TRBD2 (6 bases each). The CDR3 is made up of 16 amino acids. The germline V gene has CDR1 SEHNR and CDR2 FQNEAQ (reference sequence). The V and J ends lost 2 bases and 0 bases respectively, with 13 bases between them. Filled out from reference TRBV7-9 and TRBJ2-5, the complete variable domain reads DTGVSQNPRHKITKRGQNVTFRCDPISEHNRLYWYRQTLGQGPEFLTYFQNEAQLEKSRLLSDRFSAERPKGSFSTLEIQRTEQGDSAMYLCASSLYGGPYQETQYFGPGTRLLVL.

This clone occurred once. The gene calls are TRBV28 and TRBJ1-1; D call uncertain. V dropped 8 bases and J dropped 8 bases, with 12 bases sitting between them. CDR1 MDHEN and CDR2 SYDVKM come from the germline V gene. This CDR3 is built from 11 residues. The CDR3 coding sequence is TGTGCCAGCCGCCTAGGGCAGGAAGCTTTCTTT. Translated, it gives CASRLGQEAFF. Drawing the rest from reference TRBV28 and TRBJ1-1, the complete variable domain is DVKVTQSSRYLVKRTGEKVFLECVQDMDHENMFWYRQDPGLGLRLIYFSYDVKMKEKGDIPEGYSVSREKKERFSLILESASTNQTSMYLCASRLGQEAFFGQGTRLTVV.

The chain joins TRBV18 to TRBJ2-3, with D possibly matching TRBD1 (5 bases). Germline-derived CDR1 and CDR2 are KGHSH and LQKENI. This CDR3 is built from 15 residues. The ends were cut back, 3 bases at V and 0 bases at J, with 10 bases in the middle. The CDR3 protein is CASSPDISSTDTQYF. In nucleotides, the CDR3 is TGTGCCAGCTCACCGGACATCTCTAGCACAGATACGCAGTATTTT.

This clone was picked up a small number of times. Here the CDR3 reads CASRGGNRYGYTF. For the CDR3, the DNA is TGTGCCAGCAGGGGCGGGAATCGCTATGGCTACACCTTC. The chain carries TRBV2 and TRBJ1-2, with D unresolved. V lost 6 bases to trimming and J lost 4 bases, with 12 bases between them. Germline CDR1 SNHLY, CDR2 FYNNEI. The CDR3 length is 13 residues. The entire variable domain, with the rest obtained from reference TRBV2 and TRBJ1-2, is as follows: EPEVTQTPSHQVTQMGQEVILRCVPISNHLYFYWYRQILGQKVEFLVSFYNNEISEKSEIFDDQFSVERPDGSNFTLKIRSTKLEDSAMYFCASRGGNRYGYTFGSGTRLTVV.

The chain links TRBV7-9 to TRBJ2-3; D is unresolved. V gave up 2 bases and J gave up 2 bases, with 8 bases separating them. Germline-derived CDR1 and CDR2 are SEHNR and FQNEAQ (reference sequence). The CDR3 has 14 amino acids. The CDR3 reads CASSLWAPTDTQYF. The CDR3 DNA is TGTGCCAGCAGCTTATGGGCCCCCACAGATACGCAGTATTTT.

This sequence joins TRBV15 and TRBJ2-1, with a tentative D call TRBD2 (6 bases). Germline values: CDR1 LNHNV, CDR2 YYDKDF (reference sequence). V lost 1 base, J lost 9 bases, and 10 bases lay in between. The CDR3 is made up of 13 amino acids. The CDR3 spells CATSRAGDGEQFF. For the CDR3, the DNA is TGTGCCACCAGCAGAGCGGGGGATGGTGAGCAGTTCTTC.

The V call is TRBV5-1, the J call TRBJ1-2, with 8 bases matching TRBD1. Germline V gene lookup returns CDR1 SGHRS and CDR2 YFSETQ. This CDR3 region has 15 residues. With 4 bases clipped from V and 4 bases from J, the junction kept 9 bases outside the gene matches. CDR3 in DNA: TGCGCCAGCAGCCCGGGACAGGCCAGTGGCTATGGCTACACCTTC. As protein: CASSPGQASGYGYTF.

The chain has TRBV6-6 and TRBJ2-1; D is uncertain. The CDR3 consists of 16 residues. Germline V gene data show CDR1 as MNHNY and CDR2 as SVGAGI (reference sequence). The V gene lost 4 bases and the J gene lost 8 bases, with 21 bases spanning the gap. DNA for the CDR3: TGTGCCAGCAGTTCTCGCTTGAGTGGTGTAGGCCATGAGCAGTTCTTC. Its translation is CASSSRLSGVGHEQFF.

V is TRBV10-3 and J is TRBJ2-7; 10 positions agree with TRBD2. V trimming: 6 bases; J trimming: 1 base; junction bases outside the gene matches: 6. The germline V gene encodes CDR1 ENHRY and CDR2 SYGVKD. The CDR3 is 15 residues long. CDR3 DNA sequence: TGTGCCATCAGAAGCGGGGGGGCCCTTTCCTACGAGCAGTACTTC. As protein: CAIRSGGALSYEQYF.

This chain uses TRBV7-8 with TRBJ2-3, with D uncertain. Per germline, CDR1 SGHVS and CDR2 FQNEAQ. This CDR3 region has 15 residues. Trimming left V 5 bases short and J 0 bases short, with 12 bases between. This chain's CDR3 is CASSPEAFSTDTQYF. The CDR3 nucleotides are TGTGCCAGCAGCCCTGAGGCTTTTAGCACAGATACGCAGTATTTT.

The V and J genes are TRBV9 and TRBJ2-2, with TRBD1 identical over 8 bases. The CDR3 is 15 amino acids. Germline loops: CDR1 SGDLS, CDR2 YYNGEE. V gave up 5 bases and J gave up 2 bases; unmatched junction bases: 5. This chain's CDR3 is CASRAGGFNTGELFF. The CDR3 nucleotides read TGTGCCAGCAGGGCAGGGGGCTTCAACACCGGGGAGCTGTTTTTT.

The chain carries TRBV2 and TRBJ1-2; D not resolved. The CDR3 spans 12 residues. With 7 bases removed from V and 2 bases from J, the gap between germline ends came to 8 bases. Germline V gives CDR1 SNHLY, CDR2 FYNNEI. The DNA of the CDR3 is TGTGCCAGCAACGCCTTAAACTATGGCTACACCTTC. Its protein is CASNALNYGYTF.

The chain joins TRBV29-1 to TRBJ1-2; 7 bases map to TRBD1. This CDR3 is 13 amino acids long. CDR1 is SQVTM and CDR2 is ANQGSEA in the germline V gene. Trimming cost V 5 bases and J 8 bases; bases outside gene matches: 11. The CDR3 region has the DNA TGCAGCGTTTACCAGGGGGGGTCTAGAGGCTACACCTTC. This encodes CSVYQGGSRGYTF.

CDR3 in amino acids: CASRPSGGRNEQYF. The CDR3 DNA follows: TGTGCCAGCAGACCGTCCGGGGGGAGAAACGAGCAGTACTTC. V is TRBV28 and J is TRBJ2-7; 7 bases agree with TRBD2. V trimming: 6 bases; J trimming: 5 bases; junction bases outside the gene matches: 10. Germline V gene data show CDR1 as MDHEN and CDR2 as SYDVKM. CDR3 length equals 14 residues.

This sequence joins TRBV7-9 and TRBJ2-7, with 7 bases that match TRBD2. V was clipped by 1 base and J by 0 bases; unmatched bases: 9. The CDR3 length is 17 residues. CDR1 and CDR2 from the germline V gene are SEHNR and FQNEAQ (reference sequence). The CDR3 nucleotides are TGTGCCAGCAGCTTAGTCTCCGGGGGGTTCAGCTCCTACGAGCAGTACTTC. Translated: CASSLVSGGFSSYEQYF.

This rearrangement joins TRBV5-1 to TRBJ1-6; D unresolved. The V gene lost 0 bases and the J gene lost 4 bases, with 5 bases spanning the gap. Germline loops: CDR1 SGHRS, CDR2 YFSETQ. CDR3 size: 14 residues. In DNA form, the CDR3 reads TGCGCCAGCAGCTTGGGACAATATAATTCACCCCTCCACTTT. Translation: CASSLGQYNSPLHF. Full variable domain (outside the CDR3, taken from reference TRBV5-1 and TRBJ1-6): KAGVTQTPRYLIKTRGQQVTLSCSPISGHRSVSWYQQTPGQGLQFLFEYFSETQRNKGNFPGRFSGRQFSNSRSEMNVSTLELGDSALYLCASSLGQYNSPLHFGNGTRLTVT.

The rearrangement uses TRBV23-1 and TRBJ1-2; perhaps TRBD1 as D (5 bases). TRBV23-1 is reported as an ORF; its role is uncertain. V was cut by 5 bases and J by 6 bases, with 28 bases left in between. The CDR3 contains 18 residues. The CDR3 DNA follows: TGCGCCAGCAGTTACGCCTTCGGGACCGGCGGTCGTGGCCATGGCTACACCTTC. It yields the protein CASSYAFGTGGRGHGYTF.

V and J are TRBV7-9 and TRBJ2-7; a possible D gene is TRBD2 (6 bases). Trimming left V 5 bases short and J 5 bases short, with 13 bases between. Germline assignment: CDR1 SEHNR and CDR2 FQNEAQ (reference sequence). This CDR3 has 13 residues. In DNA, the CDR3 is TGTGCCAGCAGCCCAAGTCGGAGGGACGAGCAGTACTTC. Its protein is CASSPSRRDEQYF.

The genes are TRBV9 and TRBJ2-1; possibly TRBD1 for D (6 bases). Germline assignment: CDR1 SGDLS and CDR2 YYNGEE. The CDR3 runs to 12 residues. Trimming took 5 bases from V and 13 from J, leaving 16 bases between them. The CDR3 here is CASSGEQGIQFF. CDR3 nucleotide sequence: TGTGCCAGCAGTGGAGAACAGGGAATCCAGTTCTTC. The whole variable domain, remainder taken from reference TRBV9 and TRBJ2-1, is DSGVTQTPKHLITATGQRVTLRCSPRSGDLSVYWYQQSLDQGLQFLIQYYNGEERAKGNILERFSAQQFPDLHSELNLSSLELGDSALYFCASSGEQGIQFFGPGTRLTVL.

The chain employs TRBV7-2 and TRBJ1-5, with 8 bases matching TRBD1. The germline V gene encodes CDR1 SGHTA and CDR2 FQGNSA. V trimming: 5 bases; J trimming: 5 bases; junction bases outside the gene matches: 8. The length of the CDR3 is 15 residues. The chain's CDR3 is CASSPRTGSHQPQHF. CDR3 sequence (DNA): TGTGCCAGCAGCCCAAGGACAGGGTCGCATCAGCCCCAGCATTTT.

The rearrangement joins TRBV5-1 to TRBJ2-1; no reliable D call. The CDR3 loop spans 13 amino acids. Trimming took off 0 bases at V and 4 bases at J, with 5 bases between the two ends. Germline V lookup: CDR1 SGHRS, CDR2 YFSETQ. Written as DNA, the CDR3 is TGCGCCAGCAGCTTGGTCGCATACAATGAGCAGTTCTTC. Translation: CASSLVAYNEQFF.

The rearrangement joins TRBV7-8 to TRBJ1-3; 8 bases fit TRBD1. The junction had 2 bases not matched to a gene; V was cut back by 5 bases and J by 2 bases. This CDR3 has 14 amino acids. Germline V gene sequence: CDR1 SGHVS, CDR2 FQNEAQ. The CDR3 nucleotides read TGTGCCAGCAGCCAGGACAGGGCTGGAAACACCATATATTTT. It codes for CASSQDRAGNTIYF.